Sequencing of this T cell receptor beta chain was carried out in a study of OX40 agonist ivuxolimab in advanced cancers. Generated by immunoSEQ multiplex PCR, the TCRdb table keeps only in-frame clones and is missing some. Among around 100,000 clones listed, about 88% were seen once. V was trimmed by 4 bases and J by 2 bases, leaving 21 bases between them. Germline CDR1 reads SGHRS; CDR2 reads YFSETQ. The CDR3 length is 17 residues. This TCR was sampled from an adult with an advanced solid tumor such as melanoma, head and neck, liver or kidney cancer. Sequencing used CD4+ or CD8+ T cells sorted from blood, obtained in a trial of the OX40 agonist ivuxolimab. This sequence joins TRBV5-1 and TRBJ2-5; the D call may be TRBD1 or TRBD2 (5 bases each). The CDR3 DNA follows: TGCGCCAGCAGCCCCTTGCAGGGAGCAAGAGTACAAGAGACCCAGTACTTC. The encoded protein is CASSPLQGARVQETQYF.